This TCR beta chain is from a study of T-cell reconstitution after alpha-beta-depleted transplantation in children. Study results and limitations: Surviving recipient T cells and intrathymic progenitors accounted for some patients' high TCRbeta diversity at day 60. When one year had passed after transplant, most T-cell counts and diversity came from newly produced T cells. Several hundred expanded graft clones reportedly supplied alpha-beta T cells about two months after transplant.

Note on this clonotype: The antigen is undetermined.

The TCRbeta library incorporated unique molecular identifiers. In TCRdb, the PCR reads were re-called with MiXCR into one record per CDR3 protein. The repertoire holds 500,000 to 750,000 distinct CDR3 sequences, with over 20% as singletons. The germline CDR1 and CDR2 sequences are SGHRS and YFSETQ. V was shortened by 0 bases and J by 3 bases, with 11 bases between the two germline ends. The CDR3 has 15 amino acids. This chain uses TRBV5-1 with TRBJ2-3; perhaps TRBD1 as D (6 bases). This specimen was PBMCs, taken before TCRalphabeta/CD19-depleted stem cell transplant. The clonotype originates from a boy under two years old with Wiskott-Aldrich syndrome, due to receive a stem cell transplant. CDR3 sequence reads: CASSLARTVTDTQYF. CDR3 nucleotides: TGCGCCAGCAGCTTGGCACGGACAGTTACAGATACGCAGTATTTT.